The 6 T cell receptor beta chains given below trace back to one sample, sequenced in a study of cytomegalovirus exposure and HLA in healthy donors. Researchers ran the PCR with 60 Vbeta and 13 Jbeta primers. The method was immunoSEQ multiplex PCR; TCRdb's version includes in-frame clones alone and lacks a portion of them. The sample yields more than 110,000 clones, roughly 79% seen once. The material sequenced was PBMCs. The receptors were gathered from a male donor in good health and CMV-seronegative.

This sequence joins TRBV2 and TRBJ1-4, with 7 nucleotides matching TRBD1. V dropped 7 bases and J dropped 8; count of bases not matched to a gene: 10. Germline values: CDR1 SNHLY, CDR2 FYNNEI. This CDR3 has 14 residues. In nucleotides, the CDR3 is TGTGCCAGCACCCAAGGGGGCCAGTTCGAAAAACTGTTTTTT. Translated: CASTQGGQFEKLFF.

The chain recombines TRBV6-5 with TRBJ1-5; no clear D gene. V was pared by 5 bases and J by 4 bases, with 9 bases between. Germline CDR1 reads MNHEY; CDR2 reads SVGAGI. CDR3 length equals 13 residues. The CDR3 loop reads CASSQEGNQPQHF. In nucleotides, the CDR3 is TGTGCCAGCAGTCAGGAGGGAAATCAGCCCCAGCATTTT.

Remarks on this clone: The junction shows a germline mismatch at one end, possibly a read error. The V and J genes are TRBV7-9 and TRBJ2-1; D remains ambiguous. Germline V lookup: CDR1 SEHNR, CDR2 FQNEAQ (reference sequence). The CDR3 spans 12 residues. CDR3 protein: CASSLSSGERFF. The CDR3 DNA is TGTGCCAGCAGCTTAAGCTCCGGAGAGCGGTTCTTC. The variable domain in full, with the rest retrieved from reference TRBV7-9 and TRBJ2-1, is DTGVSQNPRHKITKRGQNVTFRCDPISEHNRLYWYRQTLGQGPEFLTYFQNEAQLEKSRLLSDRFSAERPKGSFSTLEIQRTEQGDSAMYLCASSLSSGERFFGPGTRLTVL.

In DNA form, the CDR3 reads TGTGCCAGCAGCGAGACAGGTCTTGAGGACACCATATATTTT. Amino acid sequence: CASSETGLEDTIYF. This chain joins TRBV9 and TRBJ1-3; D is possibly TRBD1 (6 bases). The CDR3 totals 14 residues. The ends were cut back, 3 bases at V and 8 bases at J, with 15 bases in the middle. Per the germline V gene, CDR1 is SGDLS and CDR2 is YYNGEE.

The V call is TRBV12-5, the J call TRBJ1-2, with D hard to call. V was shortened by 0 bases and J by 6 bases, with 5 bases between the two germline ends. Germline V gene lookup returns CDR1 LGHNT and CDR2 FRNRAP. The CDR3 spans 12 residues. The CDR3 is CASGLVRDGYTF. The CDR3, as DNA: TGTGCTAGTGGTTTGGTAAGAGATGGCTACACCTTC.

The CDR3 nucleotides read TGTGCCAGCAGCCCACGACAGGGGAAGGCTTTCTTT. Residues: CASSPRQGKAFF. The chain carries TRBV7-2 and TRBJ1-1; 8 positions agree with TRBD1. Losses at the gene ends were 5 bases for V and 11 bases for J; bases not matched to a gene: 7. There are 12 residues in the CDR3. Per the germline V gene, CDR1 is SGHTA and CDR2 is FQGNSA.